This T cell receptor beta chain comes out of a study of blood T cell repertoires in COVID-19. For the study at large: Samples representing acute and convalescent COVID-19 were sourced from the United States, Italy and Spain. T cells, B-cell-depleted T cells, or PBMCs provided the cDNA or gDNA that served as material.

Trimming left V 5 bases short and J 6 bases short, with 10 bases between. The CDR3 spans 12 residues. Germline assignment: CDR1 SGHVS and CDR2 FQNEAQ. Original processing methods: From reference gene primer amplification, estimates of nucleated cell counts were derived. This table comes from immunoSEQ multiplex PCR, and its TCRdb copy is limited to in-frame clones, with some not included. Clone size and the V and J calls come from that table; the DNA yielded D and trimming. The sample yields about 49,000 clones, 75% to 85% seen once. The chain is built from TRBV7-8 and TRBJ1-1; D is ambiguous. Sequenced input: peripheral blood. This sequence was found in a woman aged 60-75 years with acute or convalescent COVID-19. The CDR3 DNA reads as TGTGCCAGCAGCCCTTGGTCGGCTGAAGCTTTCTTT. Protein: CASSPWSAEAFF.